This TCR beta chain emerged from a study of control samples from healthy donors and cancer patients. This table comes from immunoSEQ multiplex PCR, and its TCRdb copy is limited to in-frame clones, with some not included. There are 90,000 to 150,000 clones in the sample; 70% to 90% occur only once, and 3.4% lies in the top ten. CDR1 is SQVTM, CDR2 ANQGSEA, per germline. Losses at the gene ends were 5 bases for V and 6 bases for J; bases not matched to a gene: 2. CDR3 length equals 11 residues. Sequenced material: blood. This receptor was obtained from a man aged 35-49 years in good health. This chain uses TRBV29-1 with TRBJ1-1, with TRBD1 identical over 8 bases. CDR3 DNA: TGCAGCGTTCTCAGGGGGCCTGAAGCTTTCTTT. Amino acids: CSVLRGPEAFF.